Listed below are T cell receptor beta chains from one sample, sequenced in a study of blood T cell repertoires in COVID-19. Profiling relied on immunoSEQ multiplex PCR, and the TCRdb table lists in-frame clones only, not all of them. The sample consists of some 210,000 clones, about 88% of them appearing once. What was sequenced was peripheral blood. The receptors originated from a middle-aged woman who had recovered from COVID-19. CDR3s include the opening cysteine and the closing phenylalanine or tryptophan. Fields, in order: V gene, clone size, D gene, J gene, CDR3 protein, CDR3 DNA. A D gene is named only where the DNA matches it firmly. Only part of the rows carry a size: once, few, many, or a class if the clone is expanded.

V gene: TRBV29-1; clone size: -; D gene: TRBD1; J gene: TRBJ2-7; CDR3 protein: CSVAGTGYHEQYF; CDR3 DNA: TGCAGCGTTGCCGGGACAGGGTACCACGAGCAGTACTTC
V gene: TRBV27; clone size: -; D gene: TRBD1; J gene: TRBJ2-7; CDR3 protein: CASRPRDREGEQYF; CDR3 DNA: TGTGCCAGCAGGCCCCGGGACAGGGAGGGCGAGCAGTACTTC
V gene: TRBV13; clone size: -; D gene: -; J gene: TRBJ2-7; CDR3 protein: CASSLLRGSYEQYF; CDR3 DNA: TGTGCCAGCAGCTTGCTGCGGGGATCCTACGAGCAGTACTTC
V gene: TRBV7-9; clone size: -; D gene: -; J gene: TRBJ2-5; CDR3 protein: CASSLPTVQETQYF; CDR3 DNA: TGTGCCAGCAGCTTACCTACGGTCCAAGAGACCCAGTACTTC
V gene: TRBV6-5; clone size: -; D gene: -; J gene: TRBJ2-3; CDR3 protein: CASSYLYTSTDTQYF; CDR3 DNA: TGTGCCAGCAGTTACCTATATACTAGCACAGATACGCAGTATTTT
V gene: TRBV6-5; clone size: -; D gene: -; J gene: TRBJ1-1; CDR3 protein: CASTATVSAEAFF; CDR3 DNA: TGTGCCAGCACTGCTACAGTGAGTGCTGAAGCTTTCTTT
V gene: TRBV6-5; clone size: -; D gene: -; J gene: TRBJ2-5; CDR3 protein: CASSSQNYKTQYF; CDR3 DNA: TGTGCCAGCAGTTCCCAGAACTATAAGACCCAGTACTTC
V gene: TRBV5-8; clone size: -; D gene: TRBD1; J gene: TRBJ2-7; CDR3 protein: CASSLGDRAYEQYF; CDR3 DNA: TGTGCCAGCAGCTTGGGGGACAGGGCCTACGAGCAGTACTTC
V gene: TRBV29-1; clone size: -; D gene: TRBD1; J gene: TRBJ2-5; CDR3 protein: CSVEDLGQGEETQYF; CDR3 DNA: TGCAGCGTTGAAGATCTCGGACAGGGGGAAGAGACCCAGTACTTC
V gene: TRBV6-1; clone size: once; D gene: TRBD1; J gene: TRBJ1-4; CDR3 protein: CASSAYGTGDLEKLFF; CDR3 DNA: TGTGCCAGCAGTGCTTACGGGACAGGGGATTTGGAAAAACTGTTTTTT
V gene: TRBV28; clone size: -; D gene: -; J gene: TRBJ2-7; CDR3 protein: CASSLRYEQYF; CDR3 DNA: TGTGCCAGCAGTTTGCGATACGAGCAGTACTTC
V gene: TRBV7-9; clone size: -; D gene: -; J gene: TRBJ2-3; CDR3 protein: CASSLGGQDTQYF; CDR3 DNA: TGTGCCAGCAGCTTAGGAGGTCAAGATACGCAGTATTTT
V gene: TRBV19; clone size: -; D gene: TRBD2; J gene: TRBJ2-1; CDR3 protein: CASREGTSGRNEQFF; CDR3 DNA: TGTGCCAGTAGGGAGGGCACTAGCGGGAGGAATGAGCAGTTCTTC
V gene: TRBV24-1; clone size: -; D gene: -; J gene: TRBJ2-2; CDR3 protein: CATSSHRDTGELFF; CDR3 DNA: TGTGCCACCAGTTCACACAGGGACACCGGGGAGCTGTTTTTT
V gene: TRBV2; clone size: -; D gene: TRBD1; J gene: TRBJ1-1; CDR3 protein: CASSEWGQVEAFF; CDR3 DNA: TGTGCCAGCAGTGAATGGGGACAGGTAGAAGCTTTCTTT
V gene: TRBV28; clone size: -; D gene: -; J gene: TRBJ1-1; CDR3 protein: CAGRELSNTEAFF; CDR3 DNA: TGTGCCGGCAGGGAGCTTTCGAACACTGAAGCTTTCTTT
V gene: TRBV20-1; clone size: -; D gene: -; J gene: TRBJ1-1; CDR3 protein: CSATGGGQAFF; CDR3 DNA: TGCAGTGCTACCGGGGGGGGGCAGGCTTTCTTT
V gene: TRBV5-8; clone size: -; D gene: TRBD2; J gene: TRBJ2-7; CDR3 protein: CASSTSGRGSYEQYF; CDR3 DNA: TGTGCCAGCAGCACGAGCGGGAGAGGCAGCTACGAGCAGTACTTC
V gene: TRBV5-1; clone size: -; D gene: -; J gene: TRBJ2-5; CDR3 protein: CASSLGLIQETQYF; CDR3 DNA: TGCGCCAGCAGCTTGGGACTCATACAAGAGACCCAGTACTTC
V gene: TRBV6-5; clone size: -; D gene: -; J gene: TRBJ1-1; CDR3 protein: CASSRIFNTEAFF; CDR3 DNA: TGTGCCAGCAGCAGAATTTTTAACACTGAAGCTTTCTTT
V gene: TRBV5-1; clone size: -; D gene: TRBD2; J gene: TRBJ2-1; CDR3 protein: CASSFTGTSGYNEQFF; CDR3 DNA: TGCGCCAGCAGCTTTACCGGGACTAGCGGCTACAATGAGCAGTTCTTC
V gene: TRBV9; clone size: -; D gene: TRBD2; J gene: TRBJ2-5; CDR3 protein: CASSVDLAGSVNF; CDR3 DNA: TGTGCCAGCAGCGTAGATTTAGCGGGCTCGGTGAACTTC
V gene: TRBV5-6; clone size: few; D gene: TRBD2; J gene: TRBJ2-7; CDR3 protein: CASSTMLGTAGTSVF; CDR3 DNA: TGTGCCAGCAGCACGATGTTGGGGACCGCCGGGACTAGCGTCTTC
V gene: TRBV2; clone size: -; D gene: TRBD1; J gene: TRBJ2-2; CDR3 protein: CASSGWDRGDTGELFF; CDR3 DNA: TGTGCCAGCAGTGGGTGGGACAGGGGGGACACCGGGGAGCTGTTTTTT